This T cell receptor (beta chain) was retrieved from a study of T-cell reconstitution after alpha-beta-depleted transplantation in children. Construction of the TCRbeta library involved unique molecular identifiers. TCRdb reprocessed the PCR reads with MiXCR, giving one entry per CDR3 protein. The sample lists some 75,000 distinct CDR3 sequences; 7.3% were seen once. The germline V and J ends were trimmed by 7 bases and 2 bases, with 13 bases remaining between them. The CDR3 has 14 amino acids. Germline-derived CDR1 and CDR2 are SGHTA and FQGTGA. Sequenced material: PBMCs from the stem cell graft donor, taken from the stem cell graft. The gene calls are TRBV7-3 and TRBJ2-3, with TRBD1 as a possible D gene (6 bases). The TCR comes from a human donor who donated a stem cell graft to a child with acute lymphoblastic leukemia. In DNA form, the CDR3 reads TGTGCCAGCACACCGACAGGACCCACAGATACGCAGTATTTT. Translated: CASTPTGPTDTQYF.